These T cell receptor beta chains were read from a single sample in a study of T cells after yellow fever vaccination. TCRdb reanalysed the 5' RACE reads using MiXCR and keeps one entry per CDR3 protein. Among over 70,000 distinct CDR3 sequences, approximately 7.5% were seen once, and the ten largest hold around 45%. The input for sequencing was CD8+ T cells sorted from PBMCs, taken on the day of the yellow fever booster vaccination. These receptor sequences come from a man younger than 40 who received the YFV17D yellow fever vaccine. Both conserved end residues are part of each CDR3. A D gene is named only where the DNA matches it firmly. Size values are once, few and many counts, or a class for expanded clones, and some rows have none.

J gene: TRBJ2-1; V gene: TRBV20-1; clone size: many; D gene: NA; CDR3 protein: CSALRIEQFF; CDR3 DNA: TGCAGTGCCCTCCGCATTGAGCAGTTCTTC
J gene: TRBJ2-3; V gene: TRBV6-5; clone size: NA; D gene: NA; CDR3 protein: CASSLTGSADTQYF; CDR3 DNA: TGTGCCAGCAGTTTAACGGGGAGCGCAGATACGCAGTATTTT
J gene: TRBJ2-7; V gene: TRBV29-1; clone size: few; D gene: TRBD2; CDR3 protein: CSVGGLAGSEQYF; CDR3 DNA: TGCAGCGTTGGGGGACTAGCGGGAAGCGAGCAGTACTTC
J gene: TRBJ1-1; V gene: TRBV3-1; clone size: NA; D gene: NA; CDR3 protein: CASSHGQEAFF; CDR3 DNA: TGTGCCAGCAGCCACGGGCAGGAAGCTTTCTTT
J gene: TRBJ2-1; V gene: TRBV29-1; clone size: many; D gene: TRBD1; CDR3 protein: CSVHQGAYNEQFF; CDR3 DNA: TGCAGCGTTCATCAGGGGGCATACAATGAGCAGTTCTTC
J gene: TRBJ2-1; V gene: TRBV20-1; clone size: NA; D gene: NA; CDR3 protein: CSARAPTYNEQFF; CDR3 DNA: TGCAGTGCTAGAGCCCCAACGTACAATGAGCAGTTCTTC
J gene: TRBJ2-3; V gene: TRBV7-2; clone size: few; D gene: NA; CDR3 protein: CASSLAAGPRTDTQYF; CDR3 DNA: TGTGCCAGCAGCTTAGCGGCAGGCCCCCGCACAGATACGCAGTATTTT
J gene: TRBJ2-5; V gene: TRBV7-2; clone size: NA; D gene: TRBD2; CDR3 protein: CASSILRAGYQETQYF; CDR3 DNA: TGTGCCAGCAGCATCTTGAGAGCGGGATACCAAGAGACCCAGTACTTC
J gene: TRBJ2-1; V gene: TRBV30; clone size: NA; D gene: TRBD1; CDR3 protein: CAGLRGSEQFF; CDR3 DNA: TGTGCCGGGCTCAGGGGGTCTGAGCAGTTCTTC
J gene: TRBJ2-7; V gene: TRBV20-1; clone size: many; D gene: NA; CDR3 protein: CSAPRGQGGTYEQYF; CDR3 DNA: TGCAGTGCCCCCCGGGGTCAGGGGGGGACCTACGAGCAGTACTTC
J gene: TRBJ2-1; V gene: TRBV11-2; clone size: NA; D gene: NA; CDR3 protein: CASSLGLAFENEQFF; CDR3 DNA: TGTGCCAGCAGCTTAGGCCTAGCGTTTGAGAATGAGCAGTTCTTC
J gene: TRBJ2-5; V gene: TRBV11-2; clone size: many; D gene: TRBD2; CDR3 protein: CASRPLAATEETQYF; CDR3 DNA: TGTGCCAGCAGACCTCTAGCGGCCACTGAAGAGACCCAGTACTTC
J gene: TRBJ2-5; V gene: TRBV6-5; clone size: NA; D gene: TRBD2; CDR3 protein: CASSSAGTRKETQYF; CDR3 DNA: TGTGCCAGCAGTTCCGCCGGGACTAGAAAAGAGACCCAGTACTTC
J gene: TRBJ2-1; V gene: TRBV4-3; clone size: few; D gene: TRBD2; CDR3 protein: CASSQEPAGLAGGYNEQFF; CDR3 DNA: TGCGCCAGCAGCCAGGAACCCGCGGGACTAGCGGGAGGTTACAATGAGCAGTTCTTC
J gene: TRBJ2-1; V gene: TRBV5-6; clone size: NA; D gene: TRBD2; CDR3 protein: CGSSLGLRETGDEQFF; CDR3 DNA: TGTGGCAGCAGCTTGGGTCTGCGGGAGACGGGAGATGAGCAGTTCTTC
J gene: TRBJ2-1; V gene: TRBV6-2/TRBV6-3; clone size: NA; D gene: NA; CDR3 protein: CATRRGREGGNEQFF; CDR3 DNA: TGTGCCACCCGACGCGGGAGAGAGGGGGGGAATGAGCAGTTCTTC
J gene: TRBJ2-1; V gene: TRBV20-1; clone size: few; D gene: TRBD1; CDR3 protein: CSAPQGALSYNEQFF; CDR3 DNA: TGCAGTGCTCCTCAGGGGGCACTTTCCTACAATGAGCAGTTCTTC
J gene: TRBJ2-7; V gene: TRBV20-1; clone size: few; D gene: NA; CDR3 protein: CSALDGSSYEQYF; CDR3 DNA: TGCAGTGCCCTAGATGGGAGCTCCTACGAGCAGTACTTC
J gene: TRBJ2-2; V gene: TRBV2; clone size: few; D gene: NA; CDR3 protein: CASCSANTGELFF; CDR3 DNA: TGTGCCAGCTGCTCGGCCAACACCGGGGAGCTGTTTTTT
J gene: TRBJ1-4; V gene: TRBV5-1; clone size: few; D gene: NA; CDR3 protein: CASSLVDGEKLFF; CDR3 DNA: TGCGCCAGCAGCTTGGTTGACGGCGAAAAACTGTTTTTT
J gene: TRBJ2-1; V gene: TRBV29-1; clone size: many; D gene: TRBD2; CDR3 protein: CSVEVMGGSEQFF; CDR3 DNA: TGCAGCGTTGAAGTAATGGGGGGGAGTGAGCAGTTCTTC
J gene: TRBJ2-7; V gene: TRBV9; clone size: many; D gene: TRBD2; CDR3 protein: CASSAGTSGYEQYF; CDR3 DNA: TGTGCCAGCAGCGCCGGGACTAGCGGATACGAGCAGTACTTC
J gene: TRBJ2-1; V gene: TRBV19; clone size: NA; D gene: NA; CDR3 protein: CASSLFSYNEQFF; CDR3 DNA: TGTGCCAGTAGTTTATTTTCCTACAATGAGCAGTTCTTC
J gene: TRBJ2-5; V gene: TRBV5-5; clone size: few; D gene: NA; CDR3 protein: CASSLYGNSQETQYF; CDR3 DNA: TGTGCCAGCAGCTTATATGGTAACAGCCAAGAGACCCAGTACTTC
J gene: TRBJ2-4; V gene: TRBV29-1; clone size: NA; D gene: NA; CDR3 protein: CSVEFQHNIQYF; CDR3 DNA: TGCAGCGTTGAATTCCAACACAACATTCAGTACTTC
J gene: TRBJ2-7; V gene: TRBV6-5; clone size: few; D gene: NA; CDR3 protein: CASSYSGGRGYEQYF; CDR3 DNA: TGTGCCAGCAGTTACTCCGGTGGGCGCGGGTACGAGCAGTACTTC
J gene: TRBJ2-7; V gene: TRBV14; clone size: NA; D gene: NA; CDR3 protein: CASSQASGTSYYEQYF; CDR3 DNA: TGTGCCAGCAGCCAGGCCAGCGGGACATCTTACTACGAGCAGTACTTC
J gene: TRBJ2-1; V gene: TRBV7-9; clone size: NA; D gene: NA; CDR3 protein: CASSLGDAYNEQFF; CDR3 DNA: TGTGCCAGCAGCTTAGGGGACGCATACAATGAGCAGTTCTTC
J gene: TRBJ2-7; V gene: TRBV7-9; clone size: NA; D gene: NA; CDR3 protein: CASSLGAGPYEQYF; CDR3 DNA: TGTGCCAGCAGCTTAGGGGCAGGACCCTACGAGCAGTACTTC
J gene: TRBJ2-7; V gene: TRBV5-6; clone size: NA; D gene: NA; CDR3 protein: CASSLMGEQYF; CDR3 DNA: TGTGCCAGCAGCTTGATGGGAGAGCAGTACTTC
J gene: TRBJ1-1; V gene: TRBV14; clone size: NA; D gene: NA; CDR3 protein: CASSQEVNTEAFF; CDR3 DNA: TGTGCCAGCAGCCAAGAGGTGAACACTGAAGCTTTCTTT
J gene: TRBJ2-2; V gene: TRBV5-5; clone size: NA; D gene: TRBD2; CDR3 protein: CASSWTGTSPPGELFF; CDR3 DNA: TGTGCCAGCAGCTGGACCGGGACTAGCCCCCCCGGGGAGCTGTTTTTT
J gene: TRBJ2-7; V gene: TRBV29-1; clone size: NA; D gene: TRBD1; CDR3 protein: CSTSWTGDHEQYF; CDR3 DNA: TGCAGCACATCTTGGACAGGGGACCACGAGCAGTACTTC
J gene: TRBJ2-3; V gene: TRBV27; clone size: NA; D gene: NA; CDR3 protein: CAISGTDTQYF; CDR3 DNA: TGTGCCATTTCTGGTACAGATACGCAGTATTTT
J gene: TRBJ2-1; V gene: TRBV5-6; clone size: few; D gene: NA; CDR3 protein: CASSSGDLSYNEQFF; CDR3 DNA: TGTGCCAGCAGCTCCGGGGACTTGTCCTACAATGAGCAGTTCTTC
J gene: TRBJ2-1; V gene: TRBV11-3; clone size: NA; D gene: TRBD1; CDR3 protein: CASGRTGFPEQFF; CDR3 DNA: TGTGCCAGCGGCCGGACAGGGTTCCCTGAGCAGTTCTTC
J gene: TRBJ2-5; V gene: TRBV11-2; clone size: few; D gene: NA; CDR3 protein: CASSLYISGFLEETQYF; CDR3 DNA: TGTGCCAGCAGCTTGTACATTTCGGGGTTTCTGGAGGAGACCCAGTACTTC
J gene: TRBJ2-5; V gene: TRBV4-3; clone size: few; D gene: TRBD1; CDR3 protein: CASSQGQGARETQYF; CDR3 DNA: TGCGCCAGCAGCCAAGGGCAGGGGGCACGAGAGACCCAGTACTTC
J gene: TRBJ2-7; V gene: TRBV29-1; clone size: many; D gene: TRBD2; CDR3 protein: CSVSGTSKEDYEQYF; CDR3 DNA: TGCAGCGTTTCAGGGACTAGTAAAGAAGACTACGAGCAGTACTTC
J gene: TRBJ1-1; V gene: TRBV7-6; clone size: few; D gene: NA; CDR3 protein: CASSRDNREAFF; CDR3 DNA: TGTGCCAGCAGTAGGGACAATCGTGAAGCTTTCTTT
J gene: TRBJ2-1; V gene: TRBV20-1; clone size: few; D gene: TRBD2; CDR3 protein: CSARELAGLNEQFF; CDR3 DNA: TGCAGTGCTAGGGAACTAGCGGGATTAAATGAGCAGTTCTTC
J gene: TRBJ2-7; V gene: TRBV6-5; clone size: NA; D gene: TRBD2; CDR3 protein: CASSSPGLAGNYEQYF; CDR3 DNA: TGTGCCAGCAGTTCCCCGGGACTAGCGGGAAATTACGAGCAGTACTTC
J gene: TRBJ2-1; V gene: TRBV19; clone size: few; D gene: NA; CDR3 protein: CASSIVLNEQFF; CDR3 DNA: TGTGCCAGTAGTATTGTTCTCAATGAGCAGTTCTTC
J gene: TRBJ2-5; V gene: TRBV4-2; clone size: few; D gene: NA; CDR3 protein: CASSPTLGETQYF; CDR3 DNA: TGTGCCAGCAGCCCTACGCTGGGCGAGACCCAGTACTTC
J gene: TRBJ2-3; V gene: TRBV20-1; clone size: few; D gene: TRBD2; CDR3 protein: CSATIAGDPTDTQYF; CDR3 DNA: TGCAGTGCAACTATAGCGGGGGACCCCACAGATACGCAGTATTTT
J gene: TRBJ2-1; V gene: TRBV20-1; clone size: NA; D gene: TRBD2; CDR3 protein: CSALGFSGRAINEQFF; CDR3 DNA: TGCAGTGCTCTGGGCTTTAGCGGGAGGGCCATTAATGAGCAGTTCTTC
J gene: TRBJ2-1; V gene: TRBV9; clone size: many; D gene: TRBD1; CDR3 protein: CASSGQGHEQFF; CDR3 DNA: TGTGCCAGCAGCGGACAGGGGCACGAGCAGTTCTTC
J gene: TRBJ1-2; V gene: TRBV15; clone size: many; D gene: NA; CDR3 protein: CATSTSSFYGYTF; CDR3 DNA: TGTGCCACCAGCACGTCCTCGTTCTATGGCTACACCTTC
J gene: TRBJ2-1; V gene: TRBV19; clone size: few; D gene: NA; CDR3 protein: CASSHPSTPIEQFF; CDR3 DNA: TGTGCCAGTAGCCACCCGAGCACCCCCATTGAGCAGTTCTTC
J gene: TRBJ2-7; V gene: TRBV11-2; clone size: few; D gene: NA; CDR3 protein: CASSLDGLAYEQYF; CDR3 DNA: TGTGCCAGCAGCTTAGATGGGTTGGCCTACGAGCAGTACTTC
J gene: TRBJ2-7; V gene: TRBV28; clone size: many; D gene: TRBD2; CDR3 protein: CASKGLMANSYEQYF; CDR3 DNA: TGTGCCAGCAAGGGACTAATGGCCAACTCCTACGAGCAGTACTTC
J gene: TRBJ1-1; V gene: TRBV11-2; clone size: few; D gene: NA; CDR3 protein: CASSGQTGRYTEAFF; CDR3 DNA: TGTGCCAGCAGCGGGCAAACGGGACGGTACACTGAAGCTTTCTTT
J gene: TRBJ2-5; V gene: TRBV20-1; clone size: many; D gene: NA; CDR3 protein: CSAGETQYF; CDR3 DNA: TGCAGTGCTGGTGAGACCCAGTACTTC
J gene: TRBJ2-7; V gene: TRBV7-6; clone size: few; D gene: TRBD1; CDR3 protein: CASSLEGASSYEQYF; CDR3 DNA: TGTGCCAGCAGCTTAGAGGGGGCGTCTTCCTACGAGCAGTACTTC
J gene: TRBJ2-7; V gene: TRBV7-9; clone size: many; D gene: NA; CDR3 protein: CASSPPGQSYEQYF; CDR3 DNA: TGTGCCAGCAGCCCTCCAGGCCAATCCTACGAGCAGTACTTC
J gene: TRBJ2-7; V gene: TRBV9; clone size: NA; D gene: TRBD1; CDR3 protein: CASSVGQGRSEQYF; CDR3 DNA: TGTGCCAGCAGCGTGGGACAGGGTAGGAGCGAGCAGTACTTC
J gene: TRBJ2-7; V gene: TRBV14; clone size: few; D gene: NA; CDR3 protein: CASSQGQPYEQYF; CDR3 DNA: TGTGCCAGCAGCCAAGGACAGCCCTACGAGCAGTACTTC
J gene: TRBJ2-3; V gene: TRBV6-5; clone size: NA; D gene: NA; CDR3 protein: CASSYTPLGVRSDTQYF; CDR3 DNA: TGTGCCAGCAGTTACACCCCTTTGGGAGTGAGGTCAGATACGCAGTATTTT
J gene: TRBJ1-5; V gene: TRBV20-1; clone size: NA; D gene: NA; CDR3 protein: CSARDSVGISNQPQHF; CDR3 DNA: TGCAGTGCTAGAGATTCGGTGGGGATTAGCAATCAGCCCCAGCATTTT
J gene: TRBJ2-5; V gene: TRBV5-1; clone size: few; D gene: TRBD2; CDR3 protein: CASRPPGGIETQYF; CDR3 DNA: TGCGCCAGCAGACCGCCCGGGGGGATAGAGACCCAGTACTTC